This T cell receptor (beta chain) was retrieved from a study of T cells after somatic rescue of genetic block (dated by TCRdb to 2018 to 2020). About the investigation overall: What the study looked at was long-term robustness, specifically in a T-cell system that came about through somatic rescue of a genetic block in T-cell development.

For this clone: Its antigen has not been determined. Base-call qualities are not available, and no considerably larger clone is one nucleotide away.

Libraries were made using the immunoSEQ multiplex PCR assay. In its TCRdb copy, this immuneACCESS table keeps in-frame sequences only and misses some clones. Where compared with another copy, unresolved V genes explain less than half of these, and the others have no known cause. Recorded for this sample are about 67,000 clones; about 91% of them occurred a single time. The ten largest clones represent approximately 3% of the sample. The CDR3, cysteine through phenylalanine, is 16 amino acids long. Kept here is only the CDR3 DNA, which spans 48 bases and is read in frame from base 1. The junction shows trimming of 6 bases on V and 0 bases on J, plus 13 bases between the germline ends. The germline V gene provides CDR1 SGDLS and CDR2 YYNGEE.

The clonotype originates from a man aged 40-50 years. The material sequenced was peripheral blood mononuclear cells (PBMCs). The chain is encoded by TRBV9 joined to TRBJ1-6; the D gene is possibly TRBD1, with 6 bases matching. CDR3 protein: CASTAGESSYNSPLHF. The DNA sequence is as follows: TGTGCCAGCACCGCAGGGGAGAGCTCCTATAATTCACCCCTCCACTTT.